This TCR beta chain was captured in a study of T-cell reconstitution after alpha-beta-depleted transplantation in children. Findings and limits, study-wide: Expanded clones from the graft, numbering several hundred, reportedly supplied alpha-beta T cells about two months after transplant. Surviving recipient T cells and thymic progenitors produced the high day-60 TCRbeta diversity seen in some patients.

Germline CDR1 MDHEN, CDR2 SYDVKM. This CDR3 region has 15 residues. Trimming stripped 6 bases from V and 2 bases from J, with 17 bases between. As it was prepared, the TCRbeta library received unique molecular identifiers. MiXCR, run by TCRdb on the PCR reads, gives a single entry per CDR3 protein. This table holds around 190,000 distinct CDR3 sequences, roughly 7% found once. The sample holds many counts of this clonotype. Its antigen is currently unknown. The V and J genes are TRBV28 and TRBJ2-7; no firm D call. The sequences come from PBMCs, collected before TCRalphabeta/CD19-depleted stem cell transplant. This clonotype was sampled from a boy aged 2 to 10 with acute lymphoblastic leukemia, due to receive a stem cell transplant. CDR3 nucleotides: TGTGCCAGCAGGATTCCATCATCTGGGACCTACGAGCAGTACTTC. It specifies CASRIPSSGTYEQYF.